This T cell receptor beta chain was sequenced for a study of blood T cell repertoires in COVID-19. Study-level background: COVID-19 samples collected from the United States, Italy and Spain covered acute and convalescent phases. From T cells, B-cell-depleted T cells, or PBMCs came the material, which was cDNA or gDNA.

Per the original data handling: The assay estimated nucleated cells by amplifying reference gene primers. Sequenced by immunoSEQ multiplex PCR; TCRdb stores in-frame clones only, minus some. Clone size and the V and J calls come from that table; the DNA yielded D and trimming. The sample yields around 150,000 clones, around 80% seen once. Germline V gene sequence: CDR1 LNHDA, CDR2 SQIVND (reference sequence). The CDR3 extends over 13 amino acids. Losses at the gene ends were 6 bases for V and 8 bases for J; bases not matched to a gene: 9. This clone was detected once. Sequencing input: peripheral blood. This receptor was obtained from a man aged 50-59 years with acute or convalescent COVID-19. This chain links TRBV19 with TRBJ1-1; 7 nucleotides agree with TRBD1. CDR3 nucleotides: TGTGCCAGTAGCTTCTCCGACAGGGAGGAAGCTTTCTTT. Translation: CASSFSDREEAFF. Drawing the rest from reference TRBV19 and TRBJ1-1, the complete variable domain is DGGITQSPKYLFRKEGQNVTLSCEQNLNHDAMYWYRQDPGQGLRLIYYSQIVNDFQKGDIAEGYSVSREKKESFPLTVTSAQKNPTAFYLCASSFSDREEAFFGQGTRLTVV.